This T cell receptor beta chain is drawn from a study of blood T cells in healthy people across ages. The second PCR ran about 6 to 11 cycles with a sample-barcoded 5' primer and J-beta primers. Each CDR3 protein is one row after TCRdb ran MiXCR on the 5' RACE reads. There are about 1.4 million distinct CDR3 sequences in the sample; around 59% occur only once, and 5.5% to 8% lies in the top ten. Per the germline V gene, CDR1 is DFQATT and CDR2 is SNEGSKA (reference sequence). The CDR3 consists of 15 residues. The sequencing input was blood. The chain uses TRBV20-1 and TRBJ2-5, with a possible D match to TRBD2 (5 bases). Judging by the DNA end, TRBJ2-7 fits better; the J call may be wrong. The receptor's source is a man in his late teens or twenties in good health. This CDR3 is CSASLQRWPSHEQYF. The DNA for the CDR3 is TGCAGTGCTAGCCTACAGCGGTGGCCCTCACACGAGCAGTACTTC.